This entry features one T cell receptor beta chain sequence. The antigen is undetermined. The data were produced by immunoSEQ multiplex PCR, yet TCRdb's version contains in-frame clones alone and is incomplete. The table has about 350,000 clones, roughly 90% seen once. The data derive from a study of Ad26.COV2.S vaccination and SARS-CoV-2 variants. Across the study: Doses of Ad26.COV2.S were injected into muscle once or twice, 56 days apart. The study's findings and limits: Substantial breadth was reportedly displayed by spike-specific CD8+ and CD4+ T cell responses after vaccination.

Treatment reported: around 19 received Ad26.COV2.S at low or high dose, single or two shots; about 5 received placebo; per-sample allocation not given. It was on day 63 after the first vaccine or placebo injection that samples were taken. Looked up from germline, CDR1 is SGHRS and CDR2 is YFSETQ. The CDR3 is 14 residues long. Trimming stripped 0 bases from V and 5 bases from J, with 11 bases between. The receptor's source is a person between 18 and 65 years old who received the Ad26.COV2.S COVID-19 vaccine or a placebo. The chain has TRBV5-1 and TRBJ2-5; no reliable D call. The sample in question was peripheral blood, obtained in a trial of Ad26.COV2.S vaccine versus placebo. The CDR3 is CASSLVSILETQYF. The CDR3, as DNA: TGCGCCAGCAGCTTGGTATCGATTTTGGAGACCCAGTACTTC.